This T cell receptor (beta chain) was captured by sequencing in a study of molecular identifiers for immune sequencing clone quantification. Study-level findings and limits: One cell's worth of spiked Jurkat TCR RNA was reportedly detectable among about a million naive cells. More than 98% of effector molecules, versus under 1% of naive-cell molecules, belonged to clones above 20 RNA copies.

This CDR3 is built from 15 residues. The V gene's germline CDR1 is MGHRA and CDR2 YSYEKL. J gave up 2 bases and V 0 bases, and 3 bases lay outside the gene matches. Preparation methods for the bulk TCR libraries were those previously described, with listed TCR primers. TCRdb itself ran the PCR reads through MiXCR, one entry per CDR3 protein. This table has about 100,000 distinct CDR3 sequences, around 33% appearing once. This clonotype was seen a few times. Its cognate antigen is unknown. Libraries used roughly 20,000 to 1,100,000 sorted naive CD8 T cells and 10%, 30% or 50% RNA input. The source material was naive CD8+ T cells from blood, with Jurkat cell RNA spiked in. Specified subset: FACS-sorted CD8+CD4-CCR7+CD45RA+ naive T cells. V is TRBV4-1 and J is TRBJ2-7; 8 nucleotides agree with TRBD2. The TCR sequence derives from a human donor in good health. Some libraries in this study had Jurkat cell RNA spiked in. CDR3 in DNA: TGCGCCAGCAGCCAAGAGCCGGGACTAGCCTACGAGCAGTACTTC. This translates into CASSQEPGLAYEQYF.